The entry below describes one T cell receptor beta chain. No antigen is known for it. CDR3 length equals 14 residues. V was trimmed by 0 bases and J by 7 bases, leaving 8 bases between them. Germline loops: CDR1 SGDLS, CDR2 YYNGEE. This sample was taken from a study of T cell responses to AZD1222 COVID-19 vaccine. Study-level findings and limits: Across the whole spike, CD4 TCRs peaked at regions 160-218 and 743-854. Only a handful of AZD1222 recipients were seropositive at baseline.

TCRdb's copy holds only in-frame clones and misses some; the assay was immunoSEQ multiplex PCR. Seen here are 80,000 to 130,000 clones, around nine tenths observed once, and the top ten hold 2.5% to 4%. The sample in question was peripheral blood, obtained on day 0 of AZD1222 vaccination. The receptor was derived from an adult in good health. The genes are TRBV9 and TRBJ1-6; tentative D call: TRBD1 (6 bases). In nucleotides, the CDR3 is TGTGCCAGCAGCGTAGACAGGGAGAATTCACCCCTCCACTTT. Translating it yields CASSVDRENSPLHF.